A selection of T cell receptor beta chains follows, all from one sample in a study of response to subunit inactivated influenza vaccine. Using its own MiXCR run on the RT-PCR reads, TCRdb lists one record per CDR3 protein. The table has hundreds of thousands of distinct CDR3 sequences, 15% to 17% seen once; the top ten hold around a tenth. The starting material was PBMCs from blood, obtained about 13 days after vaccination. The source is a man in his fifties or sixties who received an inactivated influenza vaccine. Each CDR3 is given without its conserved first and last residue. Expanded clones get a size class; other rows say once, few or many, or leave the size out.

CDR3,J,size,V
ASSLEGLAGGAYEQY,TRBJ2-7,-,TRBV6-5
ASSIGFSYEQY,TRBJ2-7,few,TRBV11-2
SAAAVASGASDEQF,TRBJ2-1,-,TRBV20-1
ASSVLVLNEQF,TRBJ2-1,few,TRBV7-2
AISWVRTAEQY,TRBJ2-7,few,TRBV10-3
ASSQEGSGVQETQY,TRBJ2-5,-,TRBV4-1
ASSRSGGPGNIQY,TRBJ2-4,-,TRBV11-2
SVGTGRQDEQF,TRBJ2-1,few,TRBV29-1
ASSFDSIASNQPQH,TRBJ1-5,-,TRBV12-3/TRBV12-4
ASSIRTGGLTGELF,TRBJ2-2,-,TRBV5-6
ASSSGLNTDTQY,TRBJ2-3,many,TRBV5-1
SALQWGRSEPQH,TRBJ1-5,few,TRBV20-1
SARRGYTEAF,TRBJ1-1,few,TRBV20-1
ASSPRTVTYEQY,TRBJ2-7,-,TRBV14
ASSLIGTSGAHVDTQY,TRBJ2-3,many,TRBV7-8
ASSYSRGGNEKLF,TRBJ1-4,few,TRBV6-5
ASRGQESNTGELF,TRBJ2-2,few,TRBV7-9
AISEQGGTQY,TRBJ2-5,many,TRBV10-3
ASKAGGELF,TRBJ2-2,-,TRBV6-6
ASSSTVAGGSYEQY,TRBJ2-7,-,TRBV7-2
ASSFWDRVYGYT,TRBJ1-2,few,TRBV27
ASSASWGRDTQY,TRBJ2-3,-,TRBV2
ASSYLRTGGGYGYT,TRBJ1-2,few,TRBV6-5
ASSRTTGGYEQY,TRBJ2-7,-,TRBV19
ASSLVQGWASPLH,TRBJ1-6,-,TRBV7-2
ASSRDRGLQPQH,TRBJ1-5,-,TRBV12-3/TRBV12-4
SVRSMNTEAF,TRBJ1-1,-,TRBV29-1
ASSLISAGGTQY,TRBJ2-5,many,TRBV7-2
ASSDDGGGSITQY,TRBJ2-3,-,TRBV25-1
SAGDRSTDTQY,TRBJ2-3,-,TRBV20-1
SAREGGGDQPQH,TRBJ1-5,few,TRBV20-1
ANSQQLGPFGELF,TRBJ2-2,many,TRBV10-3
ASSVTRGEQF,TRBJ2-1,-,TRBV2
ASSFMTEPWETQY,TRBJ2-5,-,TRBV5-1
SASSPTPGRENNEQF,TRBJ2-1,few,TRBV20-1
ASSPLGREGASRDEQF,TRBJ2-1,few,TRBV11-1
ASTLGFSVSADNEQF,TRBJ2-1,few,TRBV5-1
ASIRAGAYEQY,TRBJ2-7,-,TRBV6-5
SALRRGTSGGYEQF,TRBJ2-1,-,TRBV29-1
ASSDGGNRYEQY,TRBJ2-7,-,TRBV28
ASTSAGGPRNEQF,TRBJ2-1,-,TRBV6-1
ASSYGTGDYNEQF,TRBJ2-1,-,TRBV5-1
ASSSVRPPEKLF,TRBJ1-4,few,TRBV18
ASSWVGQSNTGELF,TRBJ2-2,few,TRBV3-1